This T cell receptor beta chain was identified during a study of early stage breast cancer tumors. Clones were read by immunoSEQ multiplex PCR, and TCRdb kept only the in-frame ones, dropping some. The table records roughly 25,000 clones, roughly 64% of them present only once. The length of the CDR3 is 13 residues. Deletions cut 3 bases from V and 9 bases from J, with 13 bases between. Germline V CDR1 and CDR2: SGDLS, YYNGEE. The material sequenced was breast tumor tissue. This TCR was recovered from a person aged 55 to 70 with breast cancer. V is TRBV9 and J is TRBJ2-1; possibly TRBD2 for D (6 bases). The CDR3 coding sequence is TGTGCCAGCAGCGCCGGGACTCTGGGTGAGCAGTTCTTC. Translated: CASSAGTLGEQFF.